This T cell receptor (beta chain) comes out of a study of cytomegalovirus exposure and HLA in healthy donors. Study overall: In a later analysis, it was reported that the 120 or so validation repertoires had been produced on the same platform as the 550 to 850 repertoires belonging to the first cohort.

Clones were read by immunoSEQ multiplex PCR, and TCRdb kept only the in-frame ones, dropping some. The sample carries some 330,000 clones, 70% to 90% recorded once. The V end lost 5 bases, the J end lost 1 base, and 21 bases lay between the germline ends. The germline V gene encodes CDR1 SGHTA and CDR2 FQGNSA. The CDR3 is 18 amino acids. The chain couples TRBV7-2 to TRBJ1-5, with D maybe TRBD1 (5 bases). This clonotype was obtained from a woman between 18 and 30 years old in good health and CMV-seronegative. Input material: PBMCs. This CDR3 reads CASSPQGTRGMSNQPQHF. In DNA, the CDR3 is TGTGCCAGCAGCCCCCAAGGGACTAGGGGTATGAGCAATCAGCCCCAGCATTTT.